This T cell receptor (beta chain) was recovered during a study of glioma-infiltrating T cells. Concerning this clonotype: At one boundary the junction diverges from the germline segment, which might be a read error.

This CDR3 comprises 19 residues. Germline CDR1 and CDR2: MNHEY and SVGEGT. Using RNA template, CDR3s of TCR alpha and beta were amplified with iRepertoire arm-PCR. Input was roughly 85-400 ng of tissue mRNA or PBMC total RNA. TCRdb recomputed calls from the multiplex PCR reads with MiXCR, one row per CDR3 protein. The top ten clones hold roughly 5.5% of a sample with 160,000 or so distinct CDR3 sequences, around 40% of them seen once. The sequence came from a human donor with low-grade glioma or glioblastoma, undergoing nonglioma brain surgery, or in good health (not recorded which). Sequencing was done on a sample of glioma tissue, nonneoplastic brain tissue, or PBMCs (not recorded which). V usage is TRBV6-2 or TRBV6-3 and J usage is TRBJ2-2; 7 bases are a match to TRBD2. CDR3 DNA sequence: TGTGACAGCGCCTTATTGTCTAGCGGACAACTAGGAAACACCGGGGAGCTGTTTTTT. It codes for CDSALLSSGQLGNTGELFF.